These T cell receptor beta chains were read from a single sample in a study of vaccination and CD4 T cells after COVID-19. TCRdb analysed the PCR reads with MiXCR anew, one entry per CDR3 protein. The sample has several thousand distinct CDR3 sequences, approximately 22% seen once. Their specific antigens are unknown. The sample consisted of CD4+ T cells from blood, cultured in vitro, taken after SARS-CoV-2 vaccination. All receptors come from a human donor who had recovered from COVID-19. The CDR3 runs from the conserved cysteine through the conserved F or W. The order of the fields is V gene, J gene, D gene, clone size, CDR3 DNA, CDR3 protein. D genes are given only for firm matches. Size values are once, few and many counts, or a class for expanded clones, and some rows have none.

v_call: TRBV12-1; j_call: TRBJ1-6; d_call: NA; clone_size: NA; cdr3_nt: TGTGCCAGCAGCTTTCGGGGGTCCCTATATAATTCACCCCTCCACTTT; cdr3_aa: CASSFRGSLYNSPLHF
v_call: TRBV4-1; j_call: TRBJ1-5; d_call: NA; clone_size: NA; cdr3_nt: TGCGCCAGCAGCCACGACGGGGCTCCCAATCAGCCCCAGCATTTT; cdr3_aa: CASSHDGAPNQPQHF
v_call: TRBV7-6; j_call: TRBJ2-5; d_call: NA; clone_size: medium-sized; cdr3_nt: TGTGCCAGCAGCTTAGTCTGGGGGCAAGAGACCCAGTACTTC; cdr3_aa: CASSLVWGQETQYF
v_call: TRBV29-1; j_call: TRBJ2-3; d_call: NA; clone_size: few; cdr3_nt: TGCAGCGTTGAAGTCCAGGGGGGAGATACGCAGTATTTT; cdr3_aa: CSVEVQGGDTQYF
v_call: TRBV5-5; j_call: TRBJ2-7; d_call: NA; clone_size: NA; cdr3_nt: TGTGCCAGCAGCTTCCCCCCTTCTTACGAGCAGTACTTC; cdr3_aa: CASSFPPSYEQYF
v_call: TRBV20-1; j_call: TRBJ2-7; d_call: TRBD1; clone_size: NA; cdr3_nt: TGCAGTGCTAACGCTCGGACAGGGGGCGTCAACGAGCAGTACTTC; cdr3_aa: CSANARTGGVNEQYF
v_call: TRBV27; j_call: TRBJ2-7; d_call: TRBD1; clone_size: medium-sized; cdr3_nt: TGTGCCAGCAGTTTACGACAGGGGGCAACCTACGAGCAGTACTTC; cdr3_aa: CASSLRQGATYEQYF
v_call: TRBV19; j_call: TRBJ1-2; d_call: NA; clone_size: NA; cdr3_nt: TGTGCCAGTAGTGTGACAGCCGCTAACTATGGCTACACCTTC; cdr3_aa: CASSVTAANYGYTF
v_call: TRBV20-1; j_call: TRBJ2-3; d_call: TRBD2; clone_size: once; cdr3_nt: TGCAGTACTTTCGCCGGGACTAGCGGGGGGGATACGCAGTATTTT; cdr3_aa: CSTFAGTSGGDTQYF
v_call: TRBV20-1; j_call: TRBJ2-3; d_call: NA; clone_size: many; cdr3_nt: TGCAGTGCTAGGGATACTCCGGGGGGCGTAGATACGCAGTATTTT; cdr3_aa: CSARDTPGGVDTQYF
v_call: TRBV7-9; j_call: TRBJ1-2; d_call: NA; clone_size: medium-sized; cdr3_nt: TGTGCCAGCAGCTTAGATGGCTACACCTTC; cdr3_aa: CASSLDGYTF
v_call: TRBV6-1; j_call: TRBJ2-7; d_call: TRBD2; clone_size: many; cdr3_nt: TGTGCCAGCAGGATCAGCGGGGTTGTCGAGCAGTACTTC; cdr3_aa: CASRISGVVEQYF
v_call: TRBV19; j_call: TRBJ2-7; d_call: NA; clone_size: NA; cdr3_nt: TGTGCCAGTAGGCGACAGGATGTAGGCTACGAGCAGTACTTC; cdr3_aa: CASRRQDVGYEQYF
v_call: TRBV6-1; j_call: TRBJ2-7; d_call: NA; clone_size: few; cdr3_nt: TGTGCCAGCAGTCCCGGGGGGACAGCCTCCTACGAGCAGTACTTC; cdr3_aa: CASSPGGTASYEQYF
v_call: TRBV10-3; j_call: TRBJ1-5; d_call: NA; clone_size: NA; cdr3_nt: TGTGCCGCGCAGCTGGGCCTCGAGGGCAATCAGCCCCAGCATTTT; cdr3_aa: CAAQLGLEGNQPQHF
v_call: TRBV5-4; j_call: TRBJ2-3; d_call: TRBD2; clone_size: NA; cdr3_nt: TGTGCCAGCACTCGACGACTAGCGACCATGGCCCAGTTAGGTACGCAGTATTTT; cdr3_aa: CASTRRLATMAQLGTQYF
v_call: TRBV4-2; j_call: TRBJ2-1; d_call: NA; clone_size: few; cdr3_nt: TGTGCCAGCAGCCAAGAGGACGGGGAACAGTTCTTC; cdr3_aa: CASSQEDGEQFF